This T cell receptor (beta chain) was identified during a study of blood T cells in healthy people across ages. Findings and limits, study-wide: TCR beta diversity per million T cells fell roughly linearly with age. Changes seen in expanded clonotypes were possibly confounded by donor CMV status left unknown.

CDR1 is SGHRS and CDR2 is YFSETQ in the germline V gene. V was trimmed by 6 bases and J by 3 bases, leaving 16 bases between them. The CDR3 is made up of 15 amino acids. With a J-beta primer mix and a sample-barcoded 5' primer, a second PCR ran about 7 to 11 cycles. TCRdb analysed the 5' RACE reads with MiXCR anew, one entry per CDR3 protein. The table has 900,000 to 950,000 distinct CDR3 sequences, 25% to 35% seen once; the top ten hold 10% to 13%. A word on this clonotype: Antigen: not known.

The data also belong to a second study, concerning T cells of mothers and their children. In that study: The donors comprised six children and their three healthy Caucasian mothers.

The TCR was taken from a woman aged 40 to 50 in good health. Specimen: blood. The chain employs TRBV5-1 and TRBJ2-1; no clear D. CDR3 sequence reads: CASTFKPNNYNEQFF. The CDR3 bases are TGCGCCAGCACGTTCAAGCCGAACAACTACAATGAGCAGTTCTTC.